Listed below are T cell receptor beta chains from one sample, sequenced in a study of beta chain features in type 1 diabetes. Data came from immunoSEQ multiplex PCR; TCRdb stores just in-frame clones and leaves some out. The sample has about 160,000 clones; around 7.9% are singletons. Sequenced sample: central memory CD4+ T cells from blood. These TCRs come from a man aged 18 to 35 with type 1 diabetes. CDR3s include the opening cysteine and the closing phenylalanine or tryptophan. The D gene is left open where the match is weak. The size entry is marked missing in some rows and otherwise reads once, few, many or a size class.

>few|TRBV19|NA|TRBJ2-1|14
CASSRFDRHNEQFF
TGTGCCAGTAGTAGGTTCGACAGACACAATGAGCAGTTCTTC
>NA|TRBV7-9|NA|TRBJ2-3|12
CASSSSTDTQYF
TGTGCCAGCAGCTCCTCCACAGATACGCAGTATTTT
>NA|TRBV5-8|TRBD1|TRBJ2-5|15
CASTRRDRGQETQYF
TGTGCCAGCACCCGTCGGGACAGGGGGCAAGAGACCCAGTACTTC
>few|TRBV5-6|TRBD2|TRBJ2-3|17
CASSLVTSGSSPDTQYF
TGTGCCAGCAGCTTGGTGACTAGCGGGAGTTCCCCAGATACGCAGTATTTT
>few|TRBV5-1|NA|TRBJ2-7|16
CASSAKEQGYTYEQYF
TGCGCCAGCAGCGCTAAAGAACAGGGTTACACCTACGAGCAGTACTTC
>few|TRBV7-9|TRBD2|TRBJ2-7|14
CASVAGARAYEQYF
TGTGCCAGCGTGGCGGGAGCAAGGGCCTACGAGCAGTACTTC
>NA|TRBV30|TRBD2|TRBJ2-7|13
CAWKVAGSYEQYF
TGTGCCTGGAAGGTAGCGGGGTCCTACGAGCAGTACTTC
>NA|TRBV27|TRBD1|TRBJ2-7|15
CASSLSGTVLYEQYF
TGTGCCAGCAGTTTATCGGGGACAGTCCTCTACGAGCAGTACTTC
>NA|TRBV4-3|TRBD1|TRBJ1-2|17
CASSQVRSDRAGYGYTF
TGCGCCAGCAGCCAAGTACGATCGGACAGGGCGGGCTATGGCTACACCTTC
>NA|TRBV28|NA|TRBJ2-2|15
CASRPGGQNTGELFF
TGTGCCAGCAGGCCAGGGGGGCAGAACACCGGGGAGCTGTTTTTT
>NA|TRBV29-1|TRBD1|TRBJ2-3|14
CSVQQGSPTDTQYF
TGCAGCGTTCAACAGGGGAGTCCCACAGATACGCAGTATTTT
>few|TRBV7-2|TRBD2|TRBJ2-1|18
CASSLRAASGGVYNEQFF
TGTGCCAGCAGCTTAAGAGCGGCTAGCGGGGGAGTATACAATGAGCAGTTCTTC
>few|TRBV7-2|NA|TRBJ2-7|13
CASSFEVSYEQYF
TGTGCCAGCAGCTTTGAGGTCTCCTACGAGCAGTACTTC
>NA|TRBV5-6|NA|TRBJ2-1|15
CASFRRVGFYNEQFF
TGTGCCAGCTTCCGACGGGTCGGATTTTACAATGAGCAGTTCTTC
>NA|TRBV13|NA|TRBJ1-3|14
CASSFTGSGNTIYF
TGTGCCAGCAGCTTCACAGGCTCTGGAAACACCATATATTTT
>few|TRBV7-2|NA|TRBJ2-6|14
CASSLERGANVLTF
TGTGCCAGCAGCTTAGAGAGGGGGGCCAACGTCCTGACTTTC
>few|TRBV5-1|TRBD2|TRBJ2-3|17
CASRFGLAGGSTDTQYF
TGCGCCAGCAGGTTCGGACTAGCGGGAGGTTCCACAGATACGCAGTATTTT
>few|TRBV28|NA|TRBJ1-4|12
CASIGGSEKLFF
TGTGCCAGCATCGGGGGGAGTGAAAAACTGTTTTTT
>NA|TRBV11-2|TRBD2|TRBJ2-4|18
CASSWTSGGSVSKNIQYF
TGTGCCAGCAGCTGGACTAGCGGGGGGTCCGTCTCCAAAAACATTCAGTACTTC
>NA|TRBV5-1|NA|TRBJ2-6|14
CASSTLTGANVLTF
TGCGCCAGCAGCACGCTAACTGGGGCCAACGTCCTGACTTTC
>few|TRBV11-2|TRBD2|TRBJ2-7|17
CASSSPGAGGLTYEQYF
TGTGCCAGCAGCTCTCCCGGAGCGGGAGGCTTGACCTACGAGCAGTACTTC
>NA|TRBV28|TRBD1|TRBJ2-7|12
CASRDQGDEQYF
TGTGCCAGCAGGGACCAGGGGGACGAGCAGTACTTC
>NA|TRBV9|NA|TRBJ2-5|15
CASSVALSSRETQYF
TGTGCCAGCAGCGTAGCATTGAGCTCCCGGGAGACCCAGTACTTC
>few|TRBV5-4|TRBD2|TRBJ2-1|15
CASSVTSGDNNEQFF
TGTGCCAGCAGCGTTACTAGCGGGGACAACAATGAGCAGTTCTTC
>few|TRBV19|NA|TRBJ2-1|14
CASTGKSSYNEQFF
TGTGCCAGTACCGGGAAGAGCTCCTACAATGAGCAGTTCTTC
>NA|TRBV14|NA|TRBJ2-7|11
CASSEGVKQYF
TGTGCCAGCTCGGAGGGAGTCAAGCAGTACTTC
>NA|TRBV28|TRBD2|TRBJ2-3|16
CASSLLAGARTDTQYF
TGTGCCAGCAGTCTCCTAGCGGGGGCTCGCACAGATACGCAGTATTTT
>NA|TRBV30|NA|TRBJ2-2|15
CAWSSAPGQTGELFF
TGTGCCTGGAGTTCAGCCCCAGGACAGACCGGGGAGCTGTTTTTT
>NA|TRBV30|NA|TRBJ1-1|13
CAWSGGGNTEAFF
TGTGCCTGGAGTGGGGGGGGGAACACTGAAGCTTTCTTT
>NA|TRBV7-2|TRBD1|TRBJ2-7|13
CASSMGTADEQYF
TGTGCCAGCAGCATGGGGACAGCCGACGAGCAGTACTTC
>few|TRBV5-4|TRBD1|TRBJ2-7|15
CASSLSADRGHEQYF
TGTGCCAGCAGCTTGTCCGCGGACAGGGGCCACGAGCAGTACTTC
>many|TRBV7-9|NA|TRBJ2-2|15
CASSDPLANTGELFF
TGTGCCAGCAGCGACCCCCTAGCGAACACCGGGGAGCTGTTTTTT
>NA|TRBV30|NA|TRBJ1-4|14
CAWSRQSTNEKLFF
TGTGCCTGGAGCCGACAGTCAACTAATGAAAAACTGTTTTTT
>few|TRBV14|NA|TRBJ2-4|15
CASSPPGSGQNIQYF
TGTGCCAGCAGCCCCCCAGGAAGCGGTCAAAACATTCAGTACTTC
>few|TRBV30|TRBD1|TRBJ2-7|14
CAWSETGGMREQYF
TGTGCCTGGAGTGAAACAGGGGGAATGAGGGAGCAGTACTTC
>NA|TRBV7-2|NA|TRBJ1-1|14
CASGTAGGNTEAFF
TGTGCCAGCGGAACCGCGGGGGGGAACACTGAAGCTTTCTTT
>few|TRBV28|TRBD2|TRBJ2-1|14
CASSPILAGGTPIF
TGTGCCAGCAGTCCCATTCTAGCGGGAGGGACACCCATCTTC
>NA|TRBV18|TRBD1|TRBJ2-7|16
CASSHEGDRVPYEQYF
TGTGCCAGCTCTCATGAGGGGGACAGGGTCCCCTACGAGCAGTACTTC
>few|TRBV27|TRBD1|TRBJ2-2|14
CASKRTGNTGELFF
TGTGCCAGCAAGCGGACAGGGAACACCGGGGAGCTGTTTTTT